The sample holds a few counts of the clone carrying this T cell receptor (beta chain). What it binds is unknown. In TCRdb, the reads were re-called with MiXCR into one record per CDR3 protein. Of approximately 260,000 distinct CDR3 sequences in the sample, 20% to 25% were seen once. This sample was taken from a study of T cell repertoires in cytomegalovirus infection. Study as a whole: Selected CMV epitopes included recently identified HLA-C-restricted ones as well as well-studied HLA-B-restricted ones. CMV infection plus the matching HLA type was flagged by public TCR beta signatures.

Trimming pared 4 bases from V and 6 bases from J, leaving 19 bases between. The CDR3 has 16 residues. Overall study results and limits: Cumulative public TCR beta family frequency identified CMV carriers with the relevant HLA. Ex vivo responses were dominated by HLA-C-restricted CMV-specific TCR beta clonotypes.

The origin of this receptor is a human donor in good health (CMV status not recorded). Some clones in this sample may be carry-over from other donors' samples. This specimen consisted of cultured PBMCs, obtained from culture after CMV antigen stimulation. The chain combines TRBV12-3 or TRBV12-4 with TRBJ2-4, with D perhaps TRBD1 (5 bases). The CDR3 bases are TGTGCCAGCAGTTCCGCCGGTCAGGGATTTAGAAACATTCAGTACTTC. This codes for CASSSAGQGFRNIQYF.